The next 3 T cell receptor beta chains were all read from a single sample in a study of blood T cell repertoires in COVID-19. Method: immunoSEQ multiplex PCR; TCRdb's copy keeps in-frame clones and lacks some. The sample has around 290,000 clones, 70% to 90% seen once; the top ten hold 6.5% to 9.5%. Sequenced input: peripheral blood. These TCRs come from a woman between 45 and 65 years old who had recovered from COVID-19.

A single count supports this clone. V gene TRBV7-9 combines with J gene TRBJ1-2, with unresolved D. With 5 bases removed from V and 2 bases from J, the gap between germline ends came to 6 bases. CDR3 length equals 12 residues. Per the germline V gene, CDR1 is SEHNR and CDR2 is FQNEAQ (reference sequence). The CDR3 DNA reads as TGTGCCAGCAGCCCACAAAACTATGGCTACACCTTC. Protein sequence: CASSPQNYGYTF.

The chain combines TRBV5-1 with TRBJ2-5, with 10 bases matching TRBD1. CDR1 SGHRS and CDR2 YFSETQ come from the germline V gene. The CDR3 has 15 residues. Losses at the gene ends were 0 bases for V and 4 bases for J; bases not matched to a gene: 3. For the CDR3, the DNA is TGCGCCAGCAGCTTGGGACAGGGGGCGGGAGAGACCCAGTACTTC. Translating gives CASSLGQGAGETQYF.

The chain couples TRBV7-6 to TRBJ2-5, with 9 bases identical to TRBD1. This CDR3 is built from 15 residues. Germline V gene data show CDR1 as SGHVS and CDR2 as FNYEAQ. V lost 3 bases and J lost 5; bases outside the gene matches: 7. This CDR3 reads CASSFWDRESETQYF. CDR3 DNA sequence: TGTGCCAGCAGCTTTTGGGACAGGGAGAGCGAGACCCAGTACTTC.